The present T cell receptor beta chain was sequenced within a study of T cells in Graves' hyperthyroidism and ophthalmopathy. Trimming at V came to 3 bases and at J to 4 bases, leaving 2 bases not matched to a gene. CDR1 and CDR2 from the germline V gene are SGHTA and FQGTGA. CDR3 size: 15 residues. Amplification of TCR beta CDR3 regions used RNA as the template. A set of HTBI primers served as the primers for a first-round RT-PCR of the TCR CDR3. Using its own MiXCR run on the multiplex PCR reads, TCRdb lists one record per CDR3 protein. The table records approximately 610,000 distinct CDR3 sequences, about 15% of them present only once.

V usage is TRBV7-3 and J usage is TRBJ2-5; 13 bases agree with TRBD2. The source of this sequence is a woman between 40 and 50 years old with Graves' ophthalmopathy. The sample taken for sequencing was blood. The CDR3 is CASSFGLAGVETQYF. CDR3 coding DNA: TGTGCCAGCAGCTTTGGACTAGCGGGAGTAGAGACCCAGTACTTC.